This T cell receptor (beta chain) was recorded in a study of shared clonotypes between healthy human individuals. Study-wide context: Participating donors consisted of a couple of women and a few men aged 18 to 49.

The germline gives CDR1 PRHDT, CDR2 FYEKMQ (reference sequence). The V segment lost 2 bases and the J segment 1 base; nucleotides outside the gene matches: 5. The CDR3 runs 15 residues. Repertoires were generated with immunoSEQ multiplex PCR, while TCRdb's copy carries only in-frame clones and drops some. In the table there are around 1 million clones, about 80% of which are singletons. The material sequenced was memory CD4+ T cells sorted from blood. Subset reported: CD45RA-negative fraction. The chain uses TRBV13 and TRBJ2-7, with 7 bases matching TRBD1. The sequence was collected from a man aged 18 to 29 in good health. CDR3 sequence reads: CASSLPGQSSYEQYF. The DNA of the CDR3 is TGTGCCAGCAGCTTACCGGGACAGTCGTCCTACGAGCAGTACTTC.